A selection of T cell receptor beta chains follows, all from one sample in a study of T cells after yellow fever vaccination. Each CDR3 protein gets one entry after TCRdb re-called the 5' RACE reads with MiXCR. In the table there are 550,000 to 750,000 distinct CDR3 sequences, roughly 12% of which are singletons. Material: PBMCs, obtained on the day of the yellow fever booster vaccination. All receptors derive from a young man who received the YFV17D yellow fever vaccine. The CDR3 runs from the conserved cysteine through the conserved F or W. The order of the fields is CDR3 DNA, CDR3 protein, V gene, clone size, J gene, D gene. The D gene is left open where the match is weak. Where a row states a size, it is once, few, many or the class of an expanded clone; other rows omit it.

DNA: TGTGCCAGCTCACCTCTAGCTGGGGAGCAGTACTTC
CDR3: CASSPLAGEQYF
V: TRBV18
size: few
J: TRBJ2-7
D: -

DNA: TGTGCCAGCTCGGAAAACAGGGGCGGCGAGACCCAGTACTTC
CDR3: CASSENRGGETQYF
V: TRBV18
size: few
J: TRBJ2-5
D: TRBD1

DNA: TGTGCCTCCAAGCGGGAGGACACAGATACGCAGTATTTT
CDR3: CASKREDTDTQYF
V: TRBV30
size: -
J: TRBJ2-3
D: TRBD2

DNA: TGTGCCAGCAGCCACCAGCGGGAGGGAGAGACCCAGTACTTC
CDR3: CASSHQREGETQYF
V: TRBV3-1
size: few
J: TRBJ2-5
D: TRBD2

DNA: TGTGCCAGCTCACCGTTTTTAATATTAGGGGGAACCTACGTGCAGTACTTC
CDR3: CASSPFLILGGTYVQYF
V: TRBV18
size: -
J: TRBJ2-7
D: -

DNA: TGCGCTACAAGCTTTCGGGGAATAGCGGGAGGGAACAATGAGCAGTTCTTC
CDR3: CATSFRGIAGGNNEQFF
V: TRBV5-1
size: few
J: TRBJ2-1
D: TRBD2

DNA: TGTGCCAGCAACGCAGGGGGAGATGAAAAACTGTTTTTT
CDR3: CASNAGGDEKLFF
V: TRBV6-6
size: few
J: TRBJ1-4
D: TRBD1

DNA: TGTGCCAGCAGTTCCACGCGGGTAAGGTACTTC
CDR3: CASSSTRVRYF
V: TRBV28
size: few
J: TRBJ2-7
D: -

DNA: TGTGCCACCAGCAGAGATCTTGCGGAGGGAGGTGAGCAGTTCTTC
CDR3: CATSRDLAEGGEQFF
V: TRBV15
size: -
J: TRBJ2-1
D: -

DNA: TGTGCCAGCAGTAAAGACAGGGGAAATGGGTACAATGAGCAGTTCTTC
CDR3: CASSKDRGNGYNEQFF
V: TRBV27
size: few
J: TRBJ2-1
D: TRBD1

DNA: TGTGCCAGCAGCTTTCGTTGGGGGGAGACCCAGTACTTC
CDR3: CASSFRWGETQYF
V: TRBV7-2
size: -
J: TRBJ2-5
D: -

DNA: TGTGCCAGCAGCACAGGGGGCTACGAGCAGTACTTC
CDR3: CASSTGGYEQYF
V: TRBV5-6
size: many
J: TRBJ2-7
D: TRBD1

DNA: TGTGCCAGTAGTAATGGACAGGGTGTGCAAGGCACAGATACGCAGTATTTT
CDR3: CASSNGQGVQGTDTQYF
V: TRBV19
size: -
J: TRBJ2-3
D: TRBD1

DNA: TGTGCCAGCAGTGATGAGGGGGCTTACGAGCAGTACTTC
CDR3: CASSDEGAYEQYF
V: TRBV2
size: few
J: TRBJ2-7
D: TRBD1

DNA: TGTGCCAGCAGCCAAGACCCGGGACCCCACTACGAGCAGTACTTC
CDR3: CASSQDPGPHYEQYF
V: TRBV3-1
size: few
J: TRBJ2-7
D: -

DNA: TGTGCCAGCAGTCCCCACGAGGACGAGAGGGAGACCCAGTACTTC
CDR3: CASSPHEDERETQYF
V: TRBV6-2/TRBV6-3
size: -
J: TRBJ2-5
D: -